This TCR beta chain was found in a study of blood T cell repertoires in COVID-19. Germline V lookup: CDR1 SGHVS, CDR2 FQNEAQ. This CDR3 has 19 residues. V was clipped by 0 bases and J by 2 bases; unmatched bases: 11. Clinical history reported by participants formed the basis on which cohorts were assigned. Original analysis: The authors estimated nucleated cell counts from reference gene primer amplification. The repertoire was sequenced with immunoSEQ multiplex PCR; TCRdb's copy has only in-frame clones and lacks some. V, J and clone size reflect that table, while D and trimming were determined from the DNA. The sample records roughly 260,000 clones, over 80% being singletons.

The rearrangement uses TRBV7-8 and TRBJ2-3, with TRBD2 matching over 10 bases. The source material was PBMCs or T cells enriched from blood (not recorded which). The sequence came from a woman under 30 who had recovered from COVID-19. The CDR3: CASSLAGSGRAKNTDTQYF. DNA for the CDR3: TGTGCCAGCAGCTTAGCGGGGAGCGGGAGGGCCAAGAACACAGATACGCAGTATTTT.